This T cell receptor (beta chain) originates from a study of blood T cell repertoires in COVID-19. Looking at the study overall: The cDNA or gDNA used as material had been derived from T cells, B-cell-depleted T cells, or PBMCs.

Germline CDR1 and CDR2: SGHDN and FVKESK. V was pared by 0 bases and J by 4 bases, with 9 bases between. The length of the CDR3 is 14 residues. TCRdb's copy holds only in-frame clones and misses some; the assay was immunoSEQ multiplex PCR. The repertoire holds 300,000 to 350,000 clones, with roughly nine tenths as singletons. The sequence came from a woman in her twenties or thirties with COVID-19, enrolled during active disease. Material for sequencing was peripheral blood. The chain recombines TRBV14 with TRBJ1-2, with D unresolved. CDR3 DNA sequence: TGTGCCAGCAGCCAAGATCGGGTTGTCTATGGCTACACCTTC. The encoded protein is CASSQDRVVYGYTF.